This section outlines one T cell receptor (beta chain) sequence together with its context. What it binds is unknown. With V trimmed by 6 bases and J by 0 bases, 7 bases remained unmatched. This CDR3 is 16 amino acids long. Germline CDR1 and CDR2: ENHRY and SYGVKD. The data were produced by immunoSEQ multiplex PCR, yet TCRdb's version contains in-frame clones alone and is incomplete. The repertoire holds 7,500 to 10,000 clones, around 80% seen once, with roughly 51% in the top ten. This specimen belongs to a study of T cell clones after liver transplantation. As for the study in general: In this trial, immunosuppression withdrawal was attempted within 2 years of liver transplant. Post-transplant blood was tracked for graft-donor-reactive T cell clones identified in a pre-transplant mixed lymphocyte reaction. Graft-donor-reactive sequences were compared with third-party-reactive TCRbeta sequences from pre-transplant mixed lymphocyte reactions. Study-level results: In a couple of subjects, few donor cells limited the measurable donor-reactive repertoire.

The starting material was CD8+ T cells from blood, obtained at the 22-month timepoint. The TCR sequence derives from a human patient who received a liver transplant. The graft donor may have given rise to some T cells. The chain links TRBV10-3 to TRBJ2-4; 8 nucleotides align to TRBD1. CDR3 region: CAISAQGALAKNIQYF. The CDR3 nucleotides are TGTGCCATCAGCGCGCAGGGGGCTCTAGCCAAAAACATTCAGTACTTC.